This TCR beta chain was recorded in a study of spatial heterogeneity in lung cancer. For the study at large: Each time, sequencing found more beta-chain sequences than alpha-chain sequences. The study observed each unique TCR and UMI combination more than ten times on average in raw reads. The study's findings and limits: Circulating ubiquitous expanded tumor TCRs were observed more frequently at resection than at follow-up.

Time point reported: sample taken at primary tumor resection. Researchers sequenced whole RNA taken from tumor, nontumor lung or frozen PBMC without sorting. The donors comprised some 70 untreated early-stage non-small cell lung cancer patients. Germline assignment: CDR1 MGHDK and CDR2 SYGVNS. Between the trimmed V and J ends, which lost 3 bases and 7 bases, there was a span of 4 bases. The CDR3 totals 11 residues. This clonotype is judged large (0.1 to 1%). Its cognate antigen is unknown. A library prepared for alpha chains yielded this beta chain as an off-target read; its size is of little meaning. TCRdb analysed the 5' RACE reads with MiXCR anew, one entry per CDR3 protein. The sample lists 250 to 300 distinct CDR3 sequences, about a fifth occurring once.

The starting material was PBMCs, obtained at surgery. The V gene is TRBV25-1, the J gene TRBJ1-3; no firm D call. The receptor's source is a male donor with early-stage non-small cell lung cancer. Here the CDR3 DNA reads TGTGCCAGCAGTGAGTGGAACACCATATATTTT. It codes for CASSEWNTIYF.